This record concerns one T cell receptor (beta chain) sequence. Its antigen remains unidentified. The sample originates from a study of cytomegalovirus exposure and HLA in healthy donors. Study-wide background: Membership in the Caucasian-associated ancestry cluster was found for around 81% of 300 to 400 genotyped donors.

The PCR ran on 60 Vbeta and 13 Jbeta primers. Sequenced by immunoSEQ multiplex PCR; TCRdb stores in-frame clones only, minus some. The data show about 100,000 clones, 65% to 80% seen once. Study-wide findings and caveats: The productive fraction for most TCR beta V segments was about 87% or about 30% in an earlier analysis. Apparent HLA restriction characterized most CMV-associated TCR beta chains in a later analysis. Presence/absence analysis assumed near-uniform sequencing depth across donors.

With 5 bases clipped from V and 3 bases from J, the junction kept 7 bases outside the gene matches. This CDR3 contains 14 residues. The V gene's germline CDR1 is SGHTA and CDR2 FQGNSA. Sequencing was done on a sample of PBMCs. The V call is TRBV7-2, the J call TRBJ2-7, with TRBD1 matching 7 bases. This receptor was obtained from a woman in her thirties or forties in good health and CMV-seronegative. CDR3: CASSRGQQVYEQYF. DNA of the CDR3: TGTGCCAGCAGCCGGGGACAGCAAGTCTACGAGCAGTACTTC.